This T cell receptor (beta chain) was recovered during a study of early T cells in non-severe SARS-CoV-2 infection. Unique molecular identifiers were attached to individual cDNA molecules. Via MiXCR, TCRdb re-called the 5' RACE reads, giving one row per CDR3 protein. The repertoire has some 58,000 distinct CDR3 sequences, approximately 14% of them found once; the top ten carry 4% to 5%. Germline V lookup: CDR1 KGHSH, CDR2 LQKENI. The CDR3 extends over 18 amino acids. J gave up 4 bases and V 3 bases, and 11 bases lay outside the gene matches. The clonotype comes from an adult who was a healthcare worker with PCR-confirmed SARS-CoV-2 infection or an uninfected control (not recorded which). The chain couples TRBV18 to TRBJ1-6; 8 bases align to TRBD1. Input material: whole blood. The CDR3 reads CASSPLPQGTGYNSPLHF. The CDR3 DNA follows: TGTGCCAGCTCACCCCTGCCTCAGGGGACAGGTTATAATTCACCCCTCCACTTT.